A selection of T cell receptor beta chains follows, all from one sample in a study of persistence of HIV-infected CD4 T cells. These receptors' antigens are unknown. TCRdb's table, derived via immunoSEQ multiplex PCR, lists solely in-frame clones and lacks some. In the table there are more than 35,000 clones, roughly nine tenths of which are singletons. The sample here was CD4+ T cells sorted from PBMCs after roughly 17-hour stimulation, taken from a patient who received antiretroviral therapy. These receptors all stem from an adult man with HIV who was CMV-seropositive. CDR3s leave out the opening cysteine and the closing phenylalanine or tryptophan. Some rows have no size entry. The others give once, few or many, or a class for an expanded clone.

size	V	J	CDR3
NA	TRBV10-3	TRBJ1-1	AIGAQQNTEAF
NA	TRBV30	TRBJ2-7	AWRGGTSGGLNSYEQY
once	TRBV7-2	TRBJ2-3	ASTLSGGTSWDTQY
NA	TRBV4-1	TRBJ2-3	ASSQVPIGARSTDTQY
NA	TRBV19	TRBJ1-2	ASSIVTGSGGYT
once	TRBV1	TRBJ2-7	TSSPIRDRRHEQY
NA	TRBV4-1	TRBJ1-2	ASSREPPSGQGAYGYT
once	TRBV10-1	TRBJ2-7	ASSESGAYEQY
NA	TRBV13	TRBJ2-3	ASSLATDTQY
NA	TRBV10-3	TRBJ2-4	AISELLSKNIQY
NA	TRBV4-1	TRBJ2-7	ASSPQGARYEQY
once	TRBV5-8	TRBJ1-1	ASIRTGGMNTEAF
NA	TRBV9	TRBJ2-1	ASSPRGDRASEQF
NA	TRBV12-3/TRBV12-4	TRBJ1-4	ASRTNEKLF
NA	TRBV7-9	TRBJ1-6	AGGQYNSPLH
NA	TRBV5-1	TRBJ2-3	ASSRGGGSSSTDTQY
NA	TRBV2	TRBJ1-5	ASSEERMDQPQH